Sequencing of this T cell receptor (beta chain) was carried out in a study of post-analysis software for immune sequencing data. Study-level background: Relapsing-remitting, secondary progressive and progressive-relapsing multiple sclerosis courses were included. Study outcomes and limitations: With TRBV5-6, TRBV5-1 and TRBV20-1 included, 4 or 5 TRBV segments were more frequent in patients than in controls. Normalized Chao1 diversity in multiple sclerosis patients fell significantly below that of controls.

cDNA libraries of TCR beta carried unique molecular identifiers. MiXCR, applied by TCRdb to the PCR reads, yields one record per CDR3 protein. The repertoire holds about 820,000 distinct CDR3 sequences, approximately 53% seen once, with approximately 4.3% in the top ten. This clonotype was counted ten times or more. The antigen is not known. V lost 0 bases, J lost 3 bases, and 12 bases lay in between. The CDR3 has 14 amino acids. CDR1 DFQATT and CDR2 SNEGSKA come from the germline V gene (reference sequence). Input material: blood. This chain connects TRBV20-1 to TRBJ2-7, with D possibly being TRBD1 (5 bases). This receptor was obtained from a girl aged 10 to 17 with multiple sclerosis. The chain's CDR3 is CSARDLSTDYEQYF. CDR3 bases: TGCAGTGCTAGAGACCTCTCGACAGACTACGAGCAGTACTTC.